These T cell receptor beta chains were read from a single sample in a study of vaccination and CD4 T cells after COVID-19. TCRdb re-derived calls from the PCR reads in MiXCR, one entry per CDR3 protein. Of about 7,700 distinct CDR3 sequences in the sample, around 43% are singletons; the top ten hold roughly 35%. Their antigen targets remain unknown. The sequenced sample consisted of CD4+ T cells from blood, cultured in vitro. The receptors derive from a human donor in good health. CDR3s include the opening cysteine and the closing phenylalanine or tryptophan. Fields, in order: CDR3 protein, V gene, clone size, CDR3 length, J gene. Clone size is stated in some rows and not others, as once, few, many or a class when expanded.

cdr3_aa: CASSSHYPGQGMYQPQHF; v_call: TRBV12-3/TRBV12-4; clone_size: -; cdr3_length: 18; j_call: TRBJ1-5
cdr3_aa: CSAYFRDRSYGYTF; v_call: TRBV20-1; clone_size: medium-sized; cdr3_length: 14; j_call: TRBJ1-2
cdr3_aa: CASSASLGQQETQYF; v_call: TRBV28; clone_size: few; cdr3_length: 15; j_call: TRBJ2-5
cdr3_aa: CASAPPWGRKDQYF; v_call: TRBV6-2/TRBV6-3; clone_size: -; cdr3_length: 14; j_call: TRBJ2-7
cdr3_aa: CASSFETGQPQHF; v_call: TRBV12-3/TRBV12-4; clone_size: once; cdr3_length: 13; j_call: TRBJ1-5
cdr3_aa: CASRRMYYGYTF; v_call: TRBV12-3/TRBV12-4; clone_size: -; cdr3_length: 12; j_call: TRBJ1-2
cdr3_aa: CASSLAGIEYRGTNVVGYEQYF; v_call: TRBV7-2; clone_size: -; cdr3_length: 22; j_call: TRBJ2-7
cdr3_aa: CSASRDVMLNQPQHF; v_call: TRBV20-1; clone_size: -; cdr3_length: 15; j_call: TRBJ1-5
cdr3_aa: CANRPRGTGVERGYTF; v_call: TRBV6-1; clone_size: -; cdr3_length: 16; j_call: TRBJ1-2
cdr3_aa: CASSPLRGEDSPLHF; v_call: TRBV18; clone_size: few; cdr3_length: 15; j_call: TRBJ1-6
cdr3_aa: CASGPSGGDTQYF; v_call: TRBV2; clone_size: -; cdr3_length: 13; j_call: TRBJ2-3
cdr3_aa: CSASRDSLMNTEAFF; v_call: TRBV20-1; clone_size: once; cdr3_length: 15; j_call: TRBJ1-1
cdr3_aa: CASSFAGRTYGYTF; v_call: TRBV12-3/TRBV12-4; clone_size: -; cdr3_length: 14; j_call: TRBJ1-2
cdr3_aa: CASSPVPGWGSGTEAFF; v_call: TRBV5-4; clone_size: -; cdr3_length: 17; j_call: TRBJ1-1
cdr3_aa: CSATNYRGIFSNQPQHF; v_call: TRBV20-1; clone_size: few; cdr3_length: 17; j_call: TRBJ1-5
cdr3_aa: CASSYKGQGDYGYTF; v_call: TRBV6-5; clone_size: -; cdr3_length: 15; j_call: TRBJ1-2
cdr3_aa: CSARARDSGNTIYF; v_call: TRBV20-1; clone_size: -; cdr3_length: 14; j_call: TRBJ1-3
cdr3_aa: CASSLASNTGELFF; v_call: TRBV7-9; clone_size: -; cdr3_length: 14; j_call: TRBJ2-2
cdr3_aa: CASSLYWDPEQETQYF; v_call: TRBV28; clone_size: few; cdr3_length: 16; j_call: TRBJ2-5
cdr3_aa: CAWGEPGYGYTF; v_call: TRBV30; clone_size: few; cdr3_length: 12; j_call: TRBJ1-2
cdr3_aa: CASSMGREIYNEQFF; v_call: TRBV19; clone_size: -; cdr3_length: 15; j_call: TRBJ2-1
cdr3_aa: CASSYWSGDRDTQYF; v_call: TRBV6-5; clone_size: few; cdr3_length: 15; j_call: TRBJ2-3
cdr3_aa: CASTKDPMGPGGNTIYF; v_call: TRBV5-4; clone_size: -; cdr3_length: 17; j_call: TRBJ1-3
cdr3_aa: CASSLAADSNQPQHF; v_call: TRBV7-2; clone_size: -; cdr3_length: 15; j_call: TRBJ1-5
cdr3_aa: CASSLVTRETQYF; v_call: TRBV7-2; clone_size: -; cdr3_length: 13; j_call: TRBJ2-5
cdr3_aa: CASSLAVGLNTEAFF; v_call: TRBV7-2; clone_size: -; cdr3_length: 15; j_call: TRBJ1-1
cdr3_aa: CASSFPGAEAFF; v_call: TRBV12-3/TRBV12-4; clone_size: -; cdr3_length: 12; j_call: TRBJ1-1
cdr3_aa: CASSIGRKSRTGELFF; v_call: TRBV7-9; clone_size: few; cdr3_length: 16; j_call: TRBJ2-2
cdr3_aa: CASSSRLAGDLVLEQYF; v_call: TRBV7-8; clone_size: -; cdr3_length: 17; j_call: TRBJ2-7